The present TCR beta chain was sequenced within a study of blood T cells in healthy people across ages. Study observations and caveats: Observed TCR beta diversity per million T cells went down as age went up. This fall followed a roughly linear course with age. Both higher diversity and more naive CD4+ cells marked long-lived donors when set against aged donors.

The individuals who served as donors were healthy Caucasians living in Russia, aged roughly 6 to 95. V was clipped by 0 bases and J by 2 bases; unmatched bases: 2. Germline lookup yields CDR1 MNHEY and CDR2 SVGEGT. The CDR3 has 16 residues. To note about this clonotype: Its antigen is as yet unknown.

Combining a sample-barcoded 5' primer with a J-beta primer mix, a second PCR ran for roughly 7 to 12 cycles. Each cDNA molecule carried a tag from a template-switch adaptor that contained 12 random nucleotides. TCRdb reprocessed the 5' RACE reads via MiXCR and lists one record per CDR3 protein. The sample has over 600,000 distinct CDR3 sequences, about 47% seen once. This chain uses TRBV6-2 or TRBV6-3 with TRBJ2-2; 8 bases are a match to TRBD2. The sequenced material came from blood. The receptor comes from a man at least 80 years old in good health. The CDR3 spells CASSYSTSGNTGELFF. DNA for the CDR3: TGTGCCAGCAGTTACTCAACTAGCGGTAACACCGGGGAGCTGTTTTTT.